The next 25 T cell receptor beta chains were all read from a single sample in a study of blood T cell repertoires in COVID-19. The assay was immunoSEQ multiplex PCR, and TCRdb's table has in-frame clones only and misses some. The data contain some 200,000 clones, around 85% of them singletons. Sample: peripheral blood. These receptors came from a woman aged 80 or over with acute or convalescent COVID-19.

The sample holds one count of this clone. V usage is TRBV27 and J usage is TRBJ1-6; unclear D gene. The germline V gene encodes CDR1 MNHEY and CDR2 SMNVEV (reference sequence). V was cut by 3 bases and J by 10 bases, with 16 bases left in between. The CDR3 extends over 15 amino acids. In DNA, the CDR3 is TGTGCCAGCAGTTTCGTCGGGAGGTTGGGATCACCCCTCCACTTT. This codes for CASSFVGRLGSPLHF.

This chain joins TRBV5-6 and TRBJ2-7, with a weak D call TRBD1 (6 bases). Trimming stripped 4 bases from V and 0 bases from J, with 8 bases between. Looked up from germline, CDR1 is SGHDT and CDR2 is YYEEEE. The CDR3 contains 13 residues. CDR3 residues: CASSRTVSYEQYF. For the CDR3, the DNA is TGTGCCAGCAGCCGGACAGTCTCCTACGAGCAGTACTTC.

The genes are TRBV11-2 and TRBJ1-2, with D unresolved. CDR3 length: 12 amino acids. V was clipped by 2 bases and J by 6 bases, with 7 bases between them. Germline CDR1 and CDR2: SGHAT and FQNNGV. CDR3 loop: CASSLQDHGYTF. In nucleotides, the CDR3 is TGTGCCAGCAGCTTACAGGATCATGGCTACACCTTC.

This chain connects TRBV19 to TRBJ1-5; possibly TRBD1 for D (5 bases). Looked up from germline, CDR1 is LNHDA and CDR2 is SQIVND (reference sequence). V lost 6 bases and J lost 2, with 14 bases in between. CDR3 length: 15 residues. The DNA of the CDR3 is TGTGCCAGTAGCTTGGAGGGGCAGCGCAATCAGCCCCAGCATTTT. It encodes CASSLEGQRNQPQHF.

The chain joins TRBV12-5 to TRBJ2-3, with D tentatively TRBD2 (5 bases). V was trimmed by 10 bases and J by 3 bases, leaving 11 bases between them. The CDR3 extends over 12 amino acids. Germline V gene sequence: CDR1 LGHNT, CDR2 FRNRAP. The CDR3 region is CATEGFTDTQYF. CDR3 in DNA: TGTGCTACCGAGGGATTTACAGATACGCAGTATTTT.

The chain recombines TRBV2 with TRBJ1-1, with TRBD1 identical over 9 bases. Germline loops: CDR1 SNHLY, CDR2 FYNNEI. Germline trimming cut 4 bases from V and 8 bases from J; bases unmatched to any gene: 2. There are 12 residues in the CDR3. The CDR3 nucleotides are TGTGCCAGCAGTGCCGGGACAGGGGAAGCTTTCTTT. Translated: CASSAGTGEAFF.

The chain carries TRBV7-3 and TRBJ2-7; D is possibly TRBD2 (6 bases). Germline CDR1 reads SGHTA; CDR2 reads FQGTGA. Trimming shortened V by 2 bases and J by 4 bases, and 9 bases separated the two germline ends. The CDR3 has 13 residues. This chain's CDR3 is CASSLSRGYEQYF. In nucleotides, the CDR3 is TGTGCCAGCAGCTTATCGCGGGGTTACGAGCAGTACTTC.

This sequence joins TRBV19 and TRBJ1-4, with 9 bases identical to TRBD1. V was pared by 5 bases and J by 6 bases, with 4 bases of the junction left unmatched. Germline loops: CDR1 LNHDA, CDR2 SQIVND (reference sequence). The CDR3 sequence is 14 residues long. CDR3 loop: CASSQQGADEKLFF. In nucleotides, the CDR3 is TGTGCCAGTAGTCAACAGGGGGCTGATGAAAAACTGTTTTTT.

This chain uses TRBV6-2 or TRBV6-3 with TRBJ2-7; possible D gene TRBD1, 6 bases. The CDR3 loop spans 12 amino acids. The ends were cut back, 4 bases at V and 10 bases at J, with 14 bases in the middle. Germline CDR1 MNHEY, CDR2 SVGEGT. CDR3 sequence (DNA): TGTGCCAGCAGTTCACAGGGTATCGGACAGTACTTC. This gives the protein CASSSQGIGQYF.

The V call is TRBV10-1, the J call TRBJ2-3; 8 bases line up with TRBD2. The CDR3 runs to 17 residues. V was clipped by 0 bases and J by 5 bases; unmatched bases: 10. Per the germline V gene, CDR1 is WNHNN and CDR2 is SYGVQD (reference sequence). The CDR3 loop reads CASSESSGAFGGDTQYF. The CDR3 bases are TGCGCCAGCAGTGAGTCTAGCGGGGCCTTCGGGGGAGATACGCAGTATTTT.

The chain has TRBV7-2 and TRBJ2-3; TRBD1 agrees at 9 bases. Unmatched junction bases numbered 6, after V lost 1 base and J lost 4 bases. The CDR3 extends over 16 amino acids. Germline CDR1 SGHTA, CDR2 FQGNSA. CDR3 bases: TGTGCCAGCAGCTTAGTCACAGGGGGCGCCGCAGATACGCAGTATTTT. This encodes CASSLVTGGAADTQYF.

A word on this clone: Distinct nucleotide sequences in the sample also encode this CDR3. The chain recombines TRBV24-1 with TRBJ2-3; 8 positions match TRBD2. V lost 3 bases to trimming and J lost 1 base; unmatched junction nucleotides: 5. The germline V gene encodes CDR1 KGHDR and CDR2 SFDVKD. There are 16 residues in the CDR3. This CDR3 is CATSDATSGGTDTQYF. DNA of the CDR3: TGTGCCACCAGTGATGCCACTAGCGGTGGCACAGATACGCAGTATTTT.

This chain links TRBV19 with TRBJ1-5; D is unclear. The CDR3 consists of 13 residues. Between the trimmed V and J ends, which lost 3 bases and 5 bases, there was a span of 8 bases. Germline CDR1 reads LNHDA; CDR2 reads SQIVND (reference sequence). CDR3 DNA: TGTGCCAGTAGTATGGGTCGGGATCAGCCCCAGCATTTT. Protein sequence: CASSMGRDQPQHF.

As regards this clone: The CDR3 does not close with the conserved phenylalanine or tryptophan, likely indicating a read error. This rearrangement joins TRBV27 to TRBJ2-3; 8 nucleotides line up with TRBD1. The CDR3 contains 15 residues. V was pared by 3 bases and J by 5 bases, with 7 bases of the junction left unmatched. Germline CDR1 and CDR2: MNHEY and SMNVEV (reference sequence). Here the CDR3 DNA reads TGTGCCAGCAGTTTCTACGGACAGGGAAGAGATACGCAGTATTCT. This gives the protein CASSFYGQGRDTQYS.

J is TRBJ1-6 and V is TRBV7-2, with TRBD1 matching 11 bases. This CDR3 has 16 residues. Germline assignment: CDR1 SGHTA and CDR2 FQGNSA. With V trimmed by 3 bases and J by 9 bases, 7 bases remained unmatched. The CDR3 reads CASSFGPGQGASPLHF. CDR3 bases: TGTGCCAGCAGCTTCGGCCCCGGACAGGGGGCTTCACCCCTCCACTTT.

This clone was observed a handful of times. This chain uses TRBV6-2 or TRBV6-3 with TRBJ1-2; D unresolved. CDR1 is MNHEY, CDR2 SVGEGT, per germline. There are 14 residues in the CDR3. V was trimmed by 3 bases and J by 4 bases, leaving 12 bases between them. This chain's CDR3 is CASSYVLSSYGYTF. The CDR3 DNA sequence: TGTGCCAGCAGTTATGTATTGTCGAGCTATGGCTACACCTTC.

This chain uses TRBV5-1 with TRBJ2-1, with a weak D call TRBD1 (6 bases). The CDR3 runs to 11 residues. V gave up 1 base and J gave up 10 bases, with 6 bases separating them. CDR1 is SGHRS and CDR2 is YFSETQ in the germline V gene. DNA for the CDR3: TGCGCCAGCAGCTTGACAGGGGAGCAGTTCTTC. This encodes CASSLTGEQFF.

J is TRBJ2-5 and V is TRBV30; maybe TRBD2 (6 bases). Germline CDR1 GTSNPN, CDR2 SVGIG (reference sequence). V was cut by 2 bases and J by 1 base, with 8 bases left in between. The CDR3 has 13 amino acids. Written as DNA, the CDR3 is TGTGCCTGGAGTCGGGACTTCCAAGAGACCCAGTACTTC. Protein product: CAWSRDFQETQYF.

The rearrangement links TRBV10-3 to TRBJ2-7, with TRBD2 as a possible D gene (6 bases). The germline V gene has CDR1 ENHRY and CDR2 SYGVKD. There are 15 residues in the CDR3. V dropped 0 bases and J dropped 2 bases, with 11 bases sitting between them. The CDR3 loop reads CAISESGGVTYEQYF. DNA for the CDR3: TGTGCCATCAGTGAGTCGGGGGGAGTAACCTACGAGCAGTACTTC.

The chain has TRBV4-3 and TRBJ2-6; 9 bases are shared with TRBD1. Germline lookup yields CDR1 LGHNA and CDR2 YSLEER. Unmatched junction bases numbered 7, after V lost 1 base and J lost 0 bases. The CDR3 has 19 amino acids. The CDR3 DNA follows: TGCGCCAGCAGCCAAGCGACAGGGGGGATAAACTCTGGGGCCAACGTCCTGACTTTC. It translates to CASSQATGGINSGANVLTF.

This chain connects TRBV7-8 to TRBJ2-4; a weak D match, TRBD1 (6 bases). Trimming cost V 5 bases and J 8 bases, with 16 bases left between them. The CDR3 is 14 amino acids. CDR1 and CDR2 from the germline V gene are SGHVS and FQNEAQ. The CDR3 bases are TGTGCCAGCAGCCCGAGGGGACATGGGGACATTCAGTACTTC. Translating gives CASSPRGHGDIQYF.

CDR3 sequence (DNA): TGTGCCAGTAGTATAGGGGGGGTTGACAAAAACATTCAGTACTTC. It is translated as CASSIGGVDKNIQYF. V gene TRBV19 combines with J gene TRBJ2-4, with TRBD2 as a possible D gene (6 bases). Germline V CDR1 and CDR2: LNHDA, SQIVND (reference sequence). The CDR3 totals 15 residues. Trimming removed 1 base from V and 3 bases from J, with 10 bases in between.

This sequence joins TRBV5-1 and TRBJ1-1, with 7 bases fitting TRBD1. The CDR3 runs to 15 residues. Germline V gene data show CDR1 as SGHRS and CDR2 as YFSETQ. J gave up 3 bases and V 3 bases, and 8 bases lay outside the gene matches. The CDR3 reads CASSWTSRGDTEAFF. For the CDR3, the DNA is TGCGCCAGCAGCTGGACAAGCAGGGGGGACACTGAAGCTTTCTTT.

The chain recombines TRBV4-3 with TRBJ1-1; TRBD1 agrees at 7 bases. The V and J ends lost 6 bases and 1 base, in that order; junction bases with no gene match: 5. The CDR3 extends over 14 amino acids. The germline V gene encodes CDR1 LGHNA and CDR2 YSLEER. The CDR3 DNA is TGCGCCAGCAGTACGGACAGGTGGAACACTGAAGCTTTCTTT. Translation gives CASSTDRWNTEAFF.

This clone has just one count. The gene calls are TRBV19 and TRBJ2-5; D might be TRBD2 (5 bases). The length of the CDR3 is 16 residues. Trimming stripped 1 base from V and 0 bases from J, with 12 bases between. Germline V CDR1 and CDR2: LNHDA, SQIVND (reference sequence). The CDR3 region has the DNA TGTGCCAGTAGTATAGCTGACCGGAGGTACCAAGAGACCCAGTACTTC. Amino acid sequence: CASSIADRRYQETQYF. Variable domain in full (rest from reference TRBV19 and TRBJ2-5): DGGITQSPKYLFRKEGQNVTLSCEQNLNHDAMYWYRQDPGQGLRLIYYSQIVNDFQKGDIAEGYSVSREKKESFPLTVTSAQKNPTAFYLCASSIADRRYQETQYFGPGTRLLVL.